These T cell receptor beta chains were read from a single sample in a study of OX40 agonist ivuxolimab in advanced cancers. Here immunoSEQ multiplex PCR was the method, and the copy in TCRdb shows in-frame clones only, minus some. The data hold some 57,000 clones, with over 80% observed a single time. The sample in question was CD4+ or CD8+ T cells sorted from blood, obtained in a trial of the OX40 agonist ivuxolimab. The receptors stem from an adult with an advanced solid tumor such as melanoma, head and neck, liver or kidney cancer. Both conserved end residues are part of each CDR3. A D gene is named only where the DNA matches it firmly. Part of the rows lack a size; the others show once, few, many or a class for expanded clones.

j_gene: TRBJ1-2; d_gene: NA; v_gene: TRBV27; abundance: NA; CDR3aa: CASSSADGYGYTF; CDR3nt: TGTGCCAGCAGTTCAGCTGATGGGTATGGCTACACCTTC
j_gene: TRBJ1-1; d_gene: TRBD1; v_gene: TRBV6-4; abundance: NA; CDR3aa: CASSAGQGETEAFF; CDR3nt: TGTGCCAGCAGTGCGGGACAGGGAGAAACTGAAGCTTTCTTT
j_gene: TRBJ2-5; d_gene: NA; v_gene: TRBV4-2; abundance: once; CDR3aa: CASRRGRGQETQYF; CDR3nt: TGTGCCAGCAGGCGAGGAAGGGGCCAAGAGACCCAGTACTTC
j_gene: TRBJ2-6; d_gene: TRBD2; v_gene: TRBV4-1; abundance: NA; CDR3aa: CASSQNLAGGGGANVLTF; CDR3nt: TGCGCCAGCAGCCAAAATCTAGCGGGAGGGGGAGGGGCCAACGTCCTGACTTTC
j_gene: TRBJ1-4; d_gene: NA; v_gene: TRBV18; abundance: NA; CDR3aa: CASSQQAVTNEKLFF; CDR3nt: TGTGCCAGCTCACAACAAGCGGTAACTAATGAAAAACTGTTTTTT
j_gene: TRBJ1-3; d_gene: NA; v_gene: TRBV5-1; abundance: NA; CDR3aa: CASSLDGSSGNTIYF; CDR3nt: TGCGCCAGCAGCCTGGACGGTTCCTCTGGAAACACCATATATTTT
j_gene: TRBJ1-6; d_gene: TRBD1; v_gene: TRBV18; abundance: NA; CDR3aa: CASSPTGQGNSPLHF; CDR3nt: TGTGCCAGCTCACCAACGGGACAGGGTAATTCACCCCTCCACTTT
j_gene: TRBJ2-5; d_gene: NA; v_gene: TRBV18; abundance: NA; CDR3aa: CASSPEGLRETQYF; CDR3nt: TGTGCCAGCTCACCAGAGGGACTCCGAGAGACCCAGTACTTC
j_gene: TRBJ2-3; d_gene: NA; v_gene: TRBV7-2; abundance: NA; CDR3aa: CASSLSQDTQYF; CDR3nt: TGTGCCAGCAGCCTTAGCCAAGATACGCAGTATTTT
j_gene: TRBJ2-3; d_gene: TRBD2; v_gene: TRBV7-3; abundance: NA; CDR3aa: CASSLTGAGGDTQYF; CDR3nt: TGTGCCAGCAGCTTAACCGGGGCGGGAGGAGATACGCAGTATTTT
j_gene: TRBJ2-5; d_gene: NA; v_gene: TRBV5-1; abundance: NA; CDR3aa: CASSSGQPPETQYF; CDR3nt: TGCGCCAGCAGCTCGGGACAACCCCCAGAGACCCAGTACTTC
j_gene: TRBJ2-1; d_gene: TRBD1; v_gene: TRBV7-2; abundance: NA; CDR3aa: CASSFRRTGVNEQFF; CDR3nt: TGTGCCAGCAGCTTCAGGCGGACAGGGGTGAATGAGCAGTTCTTC
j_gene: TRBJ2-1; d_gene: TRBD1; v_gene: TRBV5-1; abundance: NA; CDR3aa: CASSLARDRVTNEQFF; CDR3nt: TGCGCCAGCAGCTTGGCCCGGGACAGGGTTACAAATGAGCAGTTCTTC
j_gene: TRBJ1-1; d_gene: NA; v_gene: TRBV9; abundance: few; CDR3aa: CASSVGQKNTEAFF; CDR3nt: TGTGCCAGCAGCGTAGGACAGAAGAACACTGAAGCTTTCTTT
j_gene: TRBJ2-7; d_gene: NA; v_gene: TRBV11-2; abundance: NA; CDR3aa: CASSFRRGYEQYF; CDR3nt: TGTGCCAGCAGCTTCCGACGGGGTTACGAGCAGTACTTC
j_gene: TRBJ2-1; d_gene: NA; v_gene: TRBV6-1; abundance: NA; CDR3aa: CASREAGVNEQFF; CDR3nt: TGTGCCAGCCGTGAAGCGGGCGTTAATGAGCAGTTCTTC
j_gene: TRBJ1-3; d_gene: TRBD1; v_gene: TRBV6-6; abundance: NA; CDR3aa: CASSFPQGASGNTIYF; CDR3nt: TGTGCCAGCAGTTTCCCTCAGGGGGCCTCCGGAAACACCATATATTTT
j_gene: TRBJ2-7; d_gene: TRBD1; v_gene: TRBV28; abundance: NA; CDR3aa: CATHDRGRYEQYF; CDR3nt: TGTGCCACCCACGACAGGGGACGCTACGAGCAGTACTTC
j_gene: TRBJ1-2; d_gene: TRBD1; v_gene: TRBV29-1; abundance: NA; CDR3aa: CSVSRGDRDYGYTF; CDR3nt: TGCAGCGTTTCCCGAGGTGACAGGGACTATGGCTACACCTTC
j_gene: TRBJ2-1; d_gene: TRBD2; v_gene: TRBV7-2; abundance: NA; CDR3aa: CASSLAKAGGYNEQFF; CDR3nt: TGTGCCAGCAGCTTAGCGAAAGCGGGAGGGTACAATGAGCAGTTCTTC
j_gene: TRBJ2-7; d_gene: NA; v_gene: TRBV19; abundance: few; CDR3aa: CASSIDNRAEQYF; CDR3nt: TGTGCCAGTAGTATAGATAACAGGGCCGAGCAGTACTTC
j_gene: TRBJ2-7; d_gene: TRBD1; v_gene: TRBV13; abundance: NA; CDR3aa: CASSRQGRQQYF; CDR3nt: TGTGCCAGCAGCCGACAGGGTAGGCAGCAGTACTTC
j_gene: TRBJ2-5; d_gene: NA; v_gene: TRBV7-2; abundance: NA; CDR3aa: CASSLGSAAGIQETQYF; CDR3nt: TGTGCCAGCAGCTTAGGATCAGCGGCAGGGATACAAGAGACCCAGTACTTC
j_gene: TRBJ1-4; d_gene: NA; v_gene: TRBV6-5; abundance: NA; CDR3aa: CASSLTGTGEKLFF; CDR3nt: TGTGCCAGCAGCCTAACAGGGACGGGCGAAAAACTGTTTTTT
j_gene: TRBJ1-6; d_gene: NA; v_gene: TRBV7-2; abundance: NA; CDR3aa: CASRPLGGRPNEALHF; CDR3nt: TGTGCCAGCAGGCCCTTGGGCGGGCGGCCTAATGAGGCCCTCCACTTT
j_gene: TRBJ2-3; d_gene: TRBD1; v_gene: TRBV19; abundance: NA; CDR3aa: CASSPHRGRADTQYF; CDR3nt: TGTGCCAGTAGTCCTCACAGGGGTAGAGCAGATACGCAGTATTTT
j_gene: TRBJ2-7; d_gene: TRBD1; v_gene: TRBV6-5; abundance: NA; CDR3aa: CASRESTGLKYEQYF; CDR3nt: TGTGCCAGCAGAGAATCGACAGGGTTGAAGTACGAGCAGTACTTC
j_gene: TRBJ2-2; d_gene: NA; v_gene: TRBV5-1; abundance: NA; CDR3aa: CASSSEGTYTGELFF; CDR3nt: TGCGCCAGCAGCTCCGAAGGGACCTACACCGGGGAGCTGTTTTTT
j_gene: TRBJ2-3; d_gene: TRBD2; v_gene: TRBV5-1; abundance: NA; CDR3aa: CASSLAGSGGTDTQYF; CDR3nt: TGCGCCAGCAGCTTGGCCGGTTCGGGAGGTACAGATACGCAGTATTTT
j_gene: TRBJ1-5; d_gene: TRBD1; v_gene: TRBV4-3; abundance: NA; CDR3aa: CASSQEARGRQPQHF; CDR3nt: TGCGCCAGCAGCCAAGAAGCCAGGGGGCGACAGCCCCAGCATTTT
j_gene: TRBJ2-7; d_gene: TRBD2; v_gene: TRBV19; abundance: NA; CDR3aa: CASSSTGLAGGTFYEQYF; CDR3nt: TGTGCCAGTTCTAGTACGGGACTAGCGGGAGGAACCTTCTACGAGCAGTACTTC
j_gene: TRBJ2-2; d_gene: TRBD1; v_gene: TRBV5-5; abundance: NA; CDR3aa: CASSRGQPNTGELFF; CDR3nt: TGTGCCAGCAGCAGGGGACAGCCGAACACCGGGGAGCTGTTTTTT
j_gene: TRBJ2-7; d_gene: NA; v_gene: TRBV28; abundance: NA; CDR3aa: CASRSFPGQYYEQYF; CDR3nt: TGTGCCAGCAGATCTTTCCCGGGACAATACTACGAGCAGTACTTC
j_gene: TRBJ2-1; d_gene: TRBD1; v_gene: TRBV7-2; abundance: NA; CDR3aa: CASSHPTGSYNEQFF; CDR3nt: TGTGCCAGCAGCCACCCGACAGGGTCCTACAATGAGCAGTTCTTC
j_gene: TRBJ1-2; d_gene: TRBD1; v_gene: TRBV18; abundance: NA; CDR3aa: CASSLDRNYGYTF; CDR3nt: TGTGCCAGCTCGTTGGACAGGAACTATGGCTACACCTTC
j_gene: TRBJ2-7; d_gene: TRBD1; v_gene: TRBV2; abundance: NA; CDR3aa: CASSEPGTGLSYEQYF; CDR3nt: TGTGCCAGCAGTGAACCGGGGACAGGCCTCTCCTACGAGCAGTACTTC
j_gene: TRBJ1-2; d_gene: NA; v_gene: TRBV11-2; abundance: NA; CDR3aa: CASSLDGHPNYGYTF; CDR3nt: TGTGCCAGCAGCTTAGATGGGCATCCTAACTATGGCTACACCTTC
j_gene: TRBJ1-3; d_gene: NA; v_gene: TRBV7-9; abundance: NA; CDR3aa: CAGGGYTIYF; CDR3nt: TGTGCCGGTGGGGGGTACACCATATATTTT
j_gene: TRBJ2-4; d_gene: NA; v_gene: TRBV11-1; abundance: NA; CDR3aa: CASSDSDRGDIQYF; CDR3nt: TGTGCCAGCAGTGATAGCGATAGAGGGGACATTCAGTACTTC
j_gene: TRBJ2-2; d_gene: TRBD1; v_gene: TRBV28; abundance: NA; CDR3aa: CASSPPRQGAWNTGELFF; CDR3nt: TGTGCCAGCAGCCCGCCAAGACAGGGGGCTTGGAACACCGGGGAGCTGTTTTTT
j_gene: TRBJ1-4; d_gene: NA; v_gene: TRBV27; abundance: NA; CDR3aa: CASSYNRRTNEKLFF; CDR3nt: TGTGCCAGCAGTTATAACAGGCGAACTAATGAAAAACTGTTTTTT
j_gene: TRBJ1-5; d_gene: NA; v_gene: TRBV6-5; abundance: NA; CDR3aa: CASSLGEYSNQPQHF; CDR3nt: TGTGCCAGCAGTTTGGGGGAGTATAGCAATCAGCCCCAGCATTTT
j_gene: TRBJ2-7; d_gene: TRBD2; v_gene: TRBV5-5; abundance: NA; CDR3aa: CASSRLAGPYEQYF; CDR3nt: TGTGCCAGCAGCCGACTAGCGGGTCCCTACGAGCAGTACTTC
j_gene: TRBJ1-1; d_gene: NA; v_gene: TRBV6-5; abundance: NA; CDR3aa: CASCPGNTNTEAFF; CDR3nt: TGTGCCAGCTGCCCGGGAAACACGAACACTGAAGCTTTCTTT
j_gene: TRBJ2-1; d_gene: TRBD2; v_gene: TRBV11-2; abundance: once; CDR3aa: CASSSLSGRGINEQFF; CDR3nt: TGTGCCAGCAGCTCCCTTAGCGGGAGAGGGATCAATGAGCAGTTCTTC
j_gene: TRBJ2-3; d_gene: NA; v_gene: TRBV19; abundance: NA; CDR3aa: CASTSSKGLGTDTQYF; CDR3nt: TGTGCCAGTACTTCATCCAAGGGGTTGGGCACAGATACGCAGTATTTT
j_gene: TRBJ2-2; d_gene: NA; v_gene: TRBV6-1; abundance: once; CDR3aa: CASTLGSGNTGELFF; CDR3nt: TGTGCCAGCACCCTGGGTAGCGGAAACACCGGGGAGCTGTTTTTT
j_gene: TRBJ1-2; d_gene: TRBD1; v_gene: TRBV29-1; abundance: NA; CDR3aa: CSAITGGLDYGYTF; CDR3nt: TGCAGCGCTATCACAGGGGGTTTAGACTATGGCTACACCTTC